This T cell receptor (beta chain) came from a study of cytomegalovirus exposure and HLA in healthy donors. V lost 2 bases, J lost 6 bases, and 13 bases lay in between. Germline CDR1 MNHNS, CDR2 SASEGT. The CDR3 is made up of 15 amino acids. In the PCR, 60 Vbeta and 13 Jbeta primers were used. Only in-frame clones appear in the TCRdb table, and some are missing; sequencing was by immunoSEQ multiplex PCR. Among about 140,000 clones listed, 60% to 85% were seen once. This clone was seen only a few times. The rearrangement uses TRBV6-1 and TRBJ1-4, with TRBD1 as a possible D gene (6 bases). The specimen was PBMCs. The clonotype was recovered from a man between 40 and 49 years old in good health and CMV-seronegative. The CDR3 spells CASSEMRGLDEKLFF. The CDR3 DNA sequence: TGTGCCAGCAGTGAAATGAGGGGGTTGGATGAAAAACTGTTTTTT.